These 13 T cell receptor beta chains share one sample of origin, sequenced in a study of control samples from healthy donors and cancer patients. The data were produced by immunoSEQ multiplex PCR, yet TCRdb's version contains in-frame clones alone and is incomplete. The sample carries roughly 130,000 clones, approximately 89% recorded once. Specimen: blood. The origin of the receptors is a man younger than 30 in good health.

The CDR3 is CASRADRHYYGYTF. The DNA for the CDR3 is TGTGCCAGCAGGGCAGACAGGCACTACTATGGCTACACCTTC. The chain has TRBV2 and TRBJ1-2, with D perhaps matching TRBD1 (6 bases). Germline loops: CDR1 SNHLY, CDR2 FYNNEI. The V gene lost 6 bases and the J gene lost 3 bases, with 14 bases spanning the gap. The CDR3 contains 14 residues.

This clone showed up just once. The chain couples TRBV10-3 to TRBJ1-4; TRBD1 might be the D (5 bases). V lost 5 bases to trimming and J lost 12 bases, with 19 bases between them. The CDR3 loop spans 14 amino acids. In germline, CDR1 is ENHRY, CDR2 SYGVKD. CDR3 coding DNA: TGTGCCATCAGTTCCCGGGACTTCGAAGGCGAACTGTTTTTT. It translates to CAISSRDFEGELFF.

This chain links TRBV5-5 with TRBJ1-1, with D possibly matching TRBD1 (5 bases). The V end was cut by 4 bases, the J end by 7 bases, with 20 bases between. Looked up from germline, CDR1 is SGHKS and CDR2 is YYEKEE (reference sequence). CDR3 length: 15 amino acids. CDR3 DNA: TGTGCCAGCAGCCACCTTCGGGGGGAGGGGAATGAAGCTTTCTTT. It yields the protein CASSHLRGEGNEAFF.

J is TRBJ2-3 and V is TRBV9; no clear D gene. CDR3 length: 15 residues. Germline CDR1 SGDLS, CDR2 YYNGEE. The germline V and J ends were trimmed by 0 bases and 4 bases, with 12 bases remaining between them. The CDR3 sequence is CASSVVSYGADTQYF. Here the CDR3 DNA reads TGTGCCAGCAGCGTAGTTAGTTACGGAGCAGATACGCAGTATTTT.

The gene calls are TRBV7-9 and TRBJ2-7, with TRBD1 matching 8 bases. Unmatched junction bases numbered 7, after V lost 1 base and J lost 5 bases. CDR1 and CDR2 (germline): SEHNR, FQNEAQ (reference sequence). The CDR3 contains 15 residues. This chain's CDR3 is CASSLGVTGADEQYF. DNA for the CDR3: TGTGCCAGCAGCTTAGGGGTGACAGGGGCCGACGAGCAGTACTTC.

The J gene is TRBJ1-5, the V gene TRBV15; D uncertain. Germline values: CDR1 LNHNV, CDR2 YYDKDF (reference sequence). This CDR3 contains 15 residues. V dropped 0 bases and J dropped 1 base, with 7 bases sitting between them. The CDR3 here is CATSRDRASNQPQHF. CDR3 in DNA: TGTGCCACCAGCAGAGATAGGGCGAGCAATCAGCCCCAGCATTTT. The whole variable domain, filled in from reference TRBV15 and TRBJ1-5, reads DAMVIQNPRYQVTQFGKPVTLSCSQTLNHNVMYWYQQKSSQAPKLLFHYYDKDFNNEADTPDNFQSRRPNTSFCFLDIRSPGLGDTAMYLCATSRDRASNQPQHFGDGTRLSIL.

CDR3: CASSLSGTGPNNEQFF. DNA of the CDR3: TGCGCCAGCAGCTTATCCGGGACAGGGCCTAACAATGAGCAGTTCTTC. The rearrangement links TRBV5-1 to TRBJ2-1, with TRBD1 matching 9 bases. V dropped 2 bases and J dropped 5; count of bases not matched to a gene: 8. From germline, CDR1 is SGHRS and CDR2 YFSETQ. This CDR3 has 16 residues.

The rearrangement joins TRBV4-1 to TRBJ2-7; 8 bases fit TRBD1. The CDR3 length is 16 residues. Germline-derived CDR1 and CDR2 are MGHRA and YSYEKL. Losses at the gene ends were 4 bases for V and 3 bases for J; bases not matched to a gene: 11. The CDR3 is CASSLTGTGRIYEQYF. The CDR3, as DNA: TGCGCCAGCAGCCTTACCGGGACAGGTCGTATCTACGAGCAGTACTTC.

This clone was seen many times. This chain uses TRBV4-1 with TRBJ2-7; D gene unclear. This CDR3 is built from 15 residues. Germline V CDR1 and CDR2: MGHRA, YSYEKL. V dropped 1 base and J dropped 0 bases, with 10 bases sitting between them. As DNA, the CDR3 is TGCGCCAGCAGCCAAGGTCCAGTTGGCTCCTACGAGCAGTACTTC. As protein: CASSQGPVGSYEQYF.

The J gene is TRBJ2-3, the V gene TRBV5-5; 9 bases map to TRBD1. In germline, CDR1 is SGHKS, CDR2 YYEKEE (reference sequence). The CDR3 extends over 16 amino acids. Trimming cost V 4 bases and J 3 bases; bases outside gene matches: 9. CDR3: CASSLPSGTGTDTQYF. CDR3 nucleotides: TGTGCCAGCAGCCTACCATCCGGGACAGGGACAGATACGCAGTATTTT.

Concerning this clone itself: The same CDR3 arises from other DNA sequences in this sample as well. The chain carries TRBV9 and TRBJ2-5; TRBD1 matches at 9 bases. CDR1 SGDLS and CDR2 YYNGEE come from the germline V gene. CDR3 length: 14 residues. V shed 4 bases and J 5 bases; nucleotides not matched to a gene: 6. The CDR3 DNA is TGTGCCAGCAGCCATACAGGGGGCGATGAGACCCAGTACTTC. Amino acids: CASSHTGGDETQYF.

V is TRBV5-1 and J is TRBJ2-1; D is undetermined. The V end lost 2 bases, the J end lost 0 bases, and 9 bases lay between the germline ends. The V gene's germline CDR1 is SGHRS and CDR2 YFSETQ. The CDR3 spans 15 residues. The CDR3 DNA sequence: TGCGCCAGCAGCTTAGCTGAGAGCTCCTACAATGAGCAGTTCTTC. Translation: CASSLAESSYNEQFF. Drawing the rest from reference TRBV5-1 and TRBJ2-1, the complete variable domain is KAGVTQTPRYLIKTRGQQVTLSCSPISGHRSVSWYQQTPGQGLQFLFEYFSETQRNKGNFPGRFSGRQFSNSRSEMNVSTLELGDSALYLCASSLAESSYNEQFFGPGTRLTVL.

V usage is TRBV28 and J usage is TRBJ1-4; D remains unclear. The V gene lost 3 bases and the J gene lost 5 bases, with 4 bases spanning the gap. Germline V gene data show CDR1 as MDHEN and CDR2 as SYDVKM. This CDR3 contains 12 residues. CDR3 DNA: TGTGCCAGCAGTTTGGGGAATGAAAAACTGTTTTTT. This translates into CASSLGNEKLFF.